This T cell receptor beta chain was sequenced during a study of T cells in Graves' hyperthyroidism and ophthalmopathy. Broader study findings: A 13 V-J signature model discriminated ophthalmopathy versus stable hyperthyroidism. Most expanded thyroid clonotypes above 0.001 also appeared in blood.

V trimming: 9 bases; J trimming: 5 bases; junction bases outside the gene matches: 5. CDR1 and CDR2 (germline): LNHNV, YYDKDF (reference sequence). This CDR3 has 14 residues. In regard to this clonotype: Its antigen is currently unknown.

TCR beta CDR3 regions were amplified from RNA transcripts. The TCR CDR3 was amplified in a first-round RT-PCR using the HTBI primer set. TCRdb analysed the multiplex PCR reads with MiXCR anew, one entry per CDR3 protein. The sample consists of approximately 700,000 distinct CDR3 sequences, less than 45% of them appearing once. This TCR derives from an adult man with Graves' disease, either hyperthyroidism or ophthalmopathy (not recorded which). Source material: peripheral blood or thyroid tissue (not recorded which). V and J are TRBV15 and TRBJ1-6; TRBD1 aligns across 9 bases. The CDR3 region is CATRGDRDNSPLHF. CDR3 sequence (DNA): TGTGCCACACGGGGGGACAGGGATAATTCACCCCTCCACTTT.